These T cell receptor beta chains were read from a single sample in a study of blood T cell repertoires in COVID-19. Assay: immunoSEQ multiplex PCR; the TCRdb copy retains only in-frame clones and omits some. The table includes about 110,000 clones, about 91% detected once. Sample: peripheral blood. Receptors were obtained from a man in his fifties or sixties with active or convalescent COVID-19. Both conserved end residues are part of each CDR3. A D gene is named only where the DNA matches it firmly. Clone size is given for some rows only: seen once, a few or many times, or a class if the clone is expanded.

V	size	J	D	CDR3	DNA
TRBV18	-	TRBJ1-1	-	CASSPGGDTEAFF	TGTGCCAGCTCACCAGGGGGGGACACTGAAGCTTTCTTT
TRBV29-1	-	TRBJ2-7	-	CSVEQQGRQYEQYF	TGCAGCGTTGAACAACAGGGTCGGCAATACGAGCAGTACTTC
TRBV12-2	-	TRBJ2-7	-	CASRLGSVKQYF	TGTGCAAGTCGCTTAGGTAGTGTAAAGCAGTACTTC
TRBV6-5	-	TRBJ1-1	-	CASSSRRNTEAFF	TGTGCCAGCAGTTCTAGGAGGAACACTGAAGCTTTCTTT
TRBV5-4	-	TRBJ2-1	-	CASSLDPSSYNEQFF	TGTGCCAGCAGCTTGGACCCGAGCTCCTACAATGAGCAGTTCTTC
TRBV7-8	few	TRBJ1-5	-	CASSLFGNQPQHF	TGTGCCAGCAGCTTATTCGGGAATCAGCCCCAGCATTTT
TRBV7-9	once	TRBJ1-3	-	CASSSLSWAPSGNTIYF	TGTGCCAGCAGCTCCCTCAGTTGGGCACCCTCTGGAAACACCATATATTTT
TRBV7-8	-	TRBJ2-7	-	CASSPQHLYEQYF	TGTGCCAGCAGCCCACAACACCTCTACGAGCAGTACTTC
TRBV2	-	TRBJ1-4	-	CASSETGSKLFF	TGTGCCAGCAGTGAAACGGGTAGCAAACTGTTTTTT
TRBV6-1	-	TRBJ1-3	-	CASSQNGDLQYF	TGTGCCAGCAGTCAGAATGGAGACCTCCAATATTTT
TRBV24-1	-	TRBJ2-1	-	CATSATGLWQFF	TGTGCCACCAGTGCCACAGGTCTCTGGCAGTTCTTC
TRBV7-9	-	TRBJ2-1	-	CASSLVEGGNEQFF	TGTGCCAGCAGCTTGGTGGAAGGAGGCAATGAGCAGTTCTTC
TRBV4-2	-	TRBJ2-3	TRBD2	CASSQEGAGGPYTDTQYF	TGTGCCAGCAGCCAAGAGGGAGCGGGAGGGCCCTACACAGATACGCAGTATTTT
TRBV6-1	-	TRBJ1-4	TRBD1	CASIRGTGGEKLFF	TGTGCCAGCATTAGGGGGACAGGTGGTGAAAAACTGTTTTTT
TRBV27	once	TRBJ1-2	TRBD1	CASSSGQGDGYTF	TGTGCCAGCAGTTCGGGACAGGGTGACGGCTACACCTTC
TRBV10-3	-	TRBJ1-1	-	CAISESSEEAFF	TGTGCCATCAGTGAGTCATCCGAGGAAGCTTTCTTT
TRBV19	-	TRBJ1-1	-	CASSLLDLRGGTEAFF	TGTGCCAGTAGTCTTCTGGACCTACGAGGGGGCACTGAAGCTTTCTTT
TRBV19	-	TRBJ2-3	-	CASSNQQGFGDTQYF	TGTGCCAGTAGTAACCAACAGGGTTTCGGAGATACGCAGTATTTT
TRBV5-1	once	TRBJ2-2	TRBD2	CASSLRAGDTGELFF	TGCGCCAGCAGCTTGAGAGCGGGAGACACCGGGGAGCTGTTTTTT
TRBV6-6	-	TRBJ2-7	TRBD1	CASSRYNPGQGAYEQYF	TGTGCCAGCAGTCGCTATAATCCGGGACAGGGTGCCTACGAGCAGTACTTC
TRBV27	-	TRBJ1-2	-	CASSAGRVYGYTF	TGTGCCAGCAGCGCAGGGAGGGTCTATGGCTACACCTTC
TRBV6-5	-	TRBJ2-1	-	CASTSTVSYNEQFF	TGTGCCAGCACTAGCACGGTCTCCTACAATGAGCAGTTCTTC
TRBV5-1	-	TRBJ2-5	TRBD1	CASSLTGGREETQYF	TGCGCCAGCAGCTTAACAGGGGGCCGAGAAGAGACCCAGTACTTC
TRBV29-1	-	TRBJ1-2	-	CSVYPKTMRGYTF	TGCAGCGTTTACCCAAAAACTATGCGAGGCTACACCTTC
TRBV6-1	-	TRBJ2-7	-	CASSEVRRRESREYF	TGTGCCAGCAGTGAAGTGAGGAGGAGGGAGTCGAGGGAGTACTTC
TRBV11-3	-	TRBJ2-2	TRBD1	CASSRYAQGKENGELFF	TGTGCCAGCAGCCGATATGCACAGGGGAAGGAAAACGGGGAGCTGTTTTTT
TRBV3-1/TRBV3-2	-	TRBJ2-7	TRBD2	CASSQGALAGGIGPEQYF	TGTGCCAGCAGCCAAGGGGCACTAGCGGGAGGTATAGGTCCCGAGCAGTACTTC
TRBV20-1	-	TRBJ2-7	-	CSAENQLEQYF	TGCAGTGCTGAAAACCAACTCGAGCAGTACTTC
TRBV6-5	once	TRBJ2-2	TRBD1	CASSSPTGVVYGELFF	TGTGCCAGCAGTTCTCCGACAGGGGTGGTATACGGGGAGCTGTTTTTT
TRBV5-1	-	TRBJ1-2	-	CASSLGGKGYGYGYTF	TGCGCCAGCAGCTTAGGTGGCAAGGGGTATGGCTATGGCTACACCTTC
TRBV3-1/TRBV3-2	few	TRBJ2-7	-	CASSTRRDEQYF	TGTGCCAGCAGCACCCGACGGGACGAGCAGTACTTC
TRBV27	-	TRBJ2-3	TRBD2	CASSDTSGKTDTQYF	TGTGCCAGCAGCGATACTAGCGGGAAAACAGATACGCAGTATTTT
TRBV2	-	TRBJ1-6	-	CASSEAQGLNSPLHF	TGTGCCAGCAGTGAAGCGCAGGGCCTCAATTCACCCCTCCACTTT
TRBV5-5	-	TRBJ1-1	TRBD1	CASIRTGNTEAFF	TGTGCCAGCATCAGGACAGGGAACACTGAAGCTTTCTTT
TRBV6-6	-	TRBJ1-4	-	CASSYGSASTNEKLFF	TGTGCCAGCAGTTACGGCAGCGCTTCAACTAATGAAAAACTGTTTTTT
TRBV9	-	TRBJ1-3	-	CASSVGQPLSGNTIYF	TGTGCCAGCAGCGTAGGACAGCCCCTCTCTGGAAACACCATATATTTT
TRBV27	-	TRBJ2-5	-	CASSPRLQETQYF	TGTGCCAGCAGCCCTAGACTCCAAGAGACCCAGTACTTC
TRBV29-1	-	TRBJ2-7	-	CSVQGATGEQYF	TGCAGCGTTCAAGGAGCGACGGGCGAGCAGTACTTC
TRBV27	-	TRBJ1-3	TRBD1	CASRGGTGGGNTIYF	TGTGCCAGCAGGGGAGGGACAGGGGGTGGAAACACCATATATTTT
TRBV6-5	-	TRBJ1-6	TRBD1	CASSYDRDGSPLHF	TGTGCCAGCAGTTACGACAGGGACGGTTCACCCCTCCACTTT
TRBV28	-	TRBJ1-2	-	CASSLAGLSGGYTF	TGTGCCAGCAGTTTAGCGGGACTTTCGGGAGGCTACACCTTC
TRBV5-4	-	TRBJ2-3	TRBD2	CASSPPSGRAGDTQYF	TGTGCCAGCAGCCCACCCAGCGGGAGGGCGGGAGATACGCAGTATTTT
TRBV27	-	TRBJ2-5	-	CASSQGGDQYF	TGTGCCAGCAGCCAGGGGGGAGACCAGTACTTC
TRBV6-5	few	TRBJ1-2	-	CAAGNYGYTF	TGTGCCGCGGGGAACTATGGCTACACCTTC
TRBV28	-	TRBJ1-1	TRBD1	CASSFFRRGKTEAFF	TGTGCCAGCAGTTTCTTCCGCAGGGGGAAAACTGAAGCTTTCTTT
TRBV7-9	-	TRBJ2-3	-	CASSWGDPSTDTQYF	TGTGCCAGCAGCTGGGGGGATCCAAGCACAGATACGCAGTATTTT
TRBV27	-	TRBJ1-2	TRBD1	CASSSVDRGYGYTF	TGTGCCAGCAGTTCAGTGGACAGGGGCTATGGCTACACCTTC
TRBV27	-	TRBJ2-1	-	CASRPARGGSSYNEQFF	TGTGCCAGCCGGCCGGCCCGAGGGGGTAGTAGCTACAATGAGCAGTTCTTC
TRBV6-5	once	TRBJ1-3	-	CASSSPTGGSGNTIYF	TGTGCCAGCAGTTCCCCTACTGGGGGCTCCGGAAACACCATATATTTT
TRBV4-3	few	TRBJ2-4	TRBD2	CASSQDTGGSANIQYF	TGCGCCAGCAGCCAAGATACGGGGGGGAGTGCAAACATTCAGTACTTC
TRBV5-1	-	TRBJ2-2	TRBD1	CASSLRQGASAGELFF	TGCGCCAGCAGCTTGCGACAGGGGGCCAGCGCCGGGGAGCTGTTTTTT
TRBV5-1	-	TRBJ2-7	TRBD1	CASSSRQGSYEQYF	TGCGCCAGCAGTTCTAGACAGGGTTCCTACGAGCAGTACTTC
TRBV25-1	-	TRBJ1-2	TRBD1	CAIPTGQGASNYGYTF	TGTGCCATCCCTACGGGACAGGGGGCTTCTAACTATGGCTACACCTTC
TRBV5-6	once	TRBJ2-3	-	CASSLSGSDTQYF	TGTGCCAGCAGCTTGTCTGGCTCTGATACGCAGTATTTT
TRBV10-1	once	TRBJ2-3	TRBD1	CASSQGVADTQYF	TGCGCCAGCAGTCAGGGGGTTGCGGATACGCAGTATTTT
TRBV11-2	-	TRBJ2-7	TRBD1	CASSRQGEGEQYF	TGTGCCAGCAGCCGACAGGGTGAGGGCGAGCAGTACTTC
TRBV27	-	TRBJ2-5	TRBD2	CASPIPRTSGRPQETQYF	TGTGCCAGCCCCATACCAAGGACTAGCGGGCGCCCGCAAGAGACCCAGTACTTC
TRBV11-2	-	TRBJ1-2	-	CASSLRVSGYTF	TGTGCCAGCAGTCTCCGAGTTAGCGGCTACACCTTC
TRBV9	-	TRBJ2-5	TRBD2	CASSPIAGGETQYF	TGTGCCAGCAGCCCGATAGCGGGAGGAGAGACCCAGTACTTC
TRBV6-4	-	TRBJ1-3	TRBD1	CASSDSLIRRGMGNTIYF	TGTGCCAGCAGTGACTCGCTTATACGCAGGGGGATGGGAAACACCATATATTTT